This is a list of T cell receptor beta chains from one sample in a study of cytomegalovirus exposure and HLA in healthy donors. Repertoires were generated with immunoSEQ multiplex PCR, while TCRdb's copy carries only in-frame clones and drops some. The sample holds about 160,000 clones, around 82% seen once. Specimen: PBMCs. All receptors come from a man aged 25-45 years in good health and CMV-seronegative. The CDR3 runs from the conserved cysteine through the conserved F or W. Fields, in order: J gene, V gene, CDR3 protein.

TRBJ2-3	TRBV7-8	CASSLLRTRSGTQYF
TRBJ1-5	TRBV19	CASSRELSNQPQHF
TRBJ2-3	TRBV5-1	CASSLVPGVSTDTQYF
TRBJ2-7	TRBV4-1	CASSRIGQIHEQYF
TRBJ2-5	TRBV7-2	CASSSTSSSRETQYF
TRBJ1-3	TRBV18	CASSPKLEALNTIYF
TRBJ1-1	TRBV5-1	CASSSPGETNTEAFF
TRBJ1-1	TRBV28	CASSSSSEAFF
TRBJ2-2	TRBV28	CASRRTGGRTGELFF
TRBJ2-3	TRBV2	CASSPDRGSTDTQYF
TRBJ2-7	TRBV5-6	CASSLGQGAREQYF
TRBJ1-3	TRBV28	CASCAQTGGNTIYF
TRBJ1-3	TRBV5-1	CASSRTGQGANAGNTIYF
TRBJ2-1	TRBV2	CASSEWGLAVSISSYNEQFF
TRBJ1-1	TRBV7-2	CASSLGDRGNTEAFF
TRBJ2-5	TRBV5-1	CASSVTSGANQETQYF
TRBJ1-5	TRBV21-1	CASSKGRDSNQPQHF
TRBJ2-1	TRBV2	CASSVQGAYNEQFF
TRBJ1-2	TRBV27	CASSLFSLNPYGYTF
TRBJ1-3	TRBV19	CASSSQRVYSGNTIYF
TRBJ2-1	TRBV28	CASSLTTSGSNEQFF
TRBJ2-6	TRBV18	CASSPPHSSGANVLTF
TRBJ2-2	TRBV9	CASSVISGGELFF
TRBJ1-1	TRBV29-1	CSVGRQVGTEAFF
TRBJ1-1	TRBV27	CASSPQQGQRGVRGEAFF
TRBJ2-1	TRBV7-9	CASSLETGAGSYNEQFF
TRBJ1-2	TRBV4-2	CASSPLGGAQGNYGYTF
TRBJ2-5	TRBV2	CASRTSGGGETQYF
TRBJ1-1	TRBV10-2	CASSELGQADYDTEAFF
TRBJ2-6	TRBV5-1	CASSGSPGQGKSSGANVLTF
TRBJ2-7	TRBV7-9	CASSVQVAEQYF
TRBJ2-1	TRBV23-1	CASSPWGTGLSDEQFF
TRBJ1-5	TRBV19	CASRWNSPNQPQHF
TRBJ2-5	TRBV6-6	CASSYLLTGGKETQYF
TRBJ2-1	TRBV7-2	CASSLRTSSYNEQFF
TRBJ2-5	TRBV7-6	CASSLSPTYGQETQYF
TRBJ2-5	TRBV11-2	CASSPPGTGGGGTQYF
TRBJ1-2	TRBV7-6	CASSLDGGLGGYTF
TRBJ2-1	TRBV7-2	CASSLDIAGGRTVF
TRBJ2-1	TRBV7-6	CASSQTGVVGNEQFF
TRBJ2-3	TRBV19	CASSIGTARWTDTQYF
TRBJ1-2	TRBV29-1	CSVVTVYGYTF
TRBJ2-2	TRBV7-8	CASSLGASRTTGELFF
TRBJ2-7	TRBV9	CASSVGGSYEQYF
TRBJ2-7	TRBV7-6	CASSSAGDEQYF
TRBJ2-5	TRBV5-5	CASGPRLAGEETQYF
TRBJ1-6	TRBV30	CAWTFVLGRFSSPLHF
TRBJ2-5	TRBV12-5	CASGLGAGVWETQYF
TRBJ2-7	TRBV10-3	CAIRPGQGYEQYF
TRBJ1-2	TRBV19	CASSIPLTGGNYGYTF
TRBJ2-5	TRBV6-5	CASRYRGPGETQYF
TRBJ2-5	TRBV7-6	CASSSQETQYF
TRBJ2-1	TRBV2	CASRGDLSGMKQFF